This TCR beta chain appears in the sequencing data of a study of cytomegalovirus exposure and HLA in healthy donors. Study-level points and caveats: Several of the most significant clusters appeared, in a later analysis, to be linked to common viral pathogens. It was 150 to 200 TCR beta chains that were listed as cytomegalovirus-associated.

In the case of this clone: Its antigen is unidentified.

Germline loops: CDR1 MNHNS, CDR2 SASEGT. This CDR3 is built from 16 residues. Between the trimmed V and J ends, which lost 1 base and 4 bases, there was a span of 16 bases. The PCR employed 60 Vbeta primers together with 13 Jbeta primers. Sequencing was performed with immunoSEQ multiplex PCR; in TCRdb, only in-frame clones are kept and a portion is missing. The table shows some 180,000 clones, with about nine tenths occurring only once. The V and J genes are TRBV6-1 and TRBJ2-5; possibly TRBD2 for D (7 bases). The sequence was collected from a boy between 2 and 10 years old in good health and CMV-seronegative. The sample taken for sequencing was PBMCs. The CDR3 DNA follows: TGTGCCAGCAGTGAAGTCGGGGGGCAGGGAGGAGAGACCCAGTACTTC. It specifies CASSEVGGQGGETQYF.